A selection of T cell receptor beta chains follows, all from one sample in a study of blood T cell repertoires in COVID-19. TCRdb keeps only in-frame clones here, not all; method: immunoSEQ multiplex PCR. Altogether about 100,000 clones are present, over 75% being singletons, with the ten largest covering about 13%. The sequencing input was peripheral blood. Receptors were obtained from a human donor in a cohort sampled during active COVID-19. The CDR3 runs from the conserved cysteine through the conserved F or W. A D gene is named only where the DNA matches it firmly. Clone size is not always given. Where it is, it says once, few, many or a class for expanded clones.

abundance | d_gene | j_gene | v_gene | CDR3aa | CDR3nt
NA | TRBD2 | TRBJ2-1 | TRBV10-3 | CAISGTSGVYNEQFF | TGTGCCATCAGTGGGACTAGCGGAGTCTACAATGAGCAGTTCTTC
NA | NA | TRBJ1-1 | TRBV11-2 | CASSTQGGANTEAFF | TGTGCCAGCAGCACCCAAGGAGGGGCGAACACTGAAGCTTTCTTT
NA | NA | TRBJ2-7 | TRBV21-1 | CASSKYGPAKTSGSYEQYF | TGTGCCAGCAGCAAATACGGCCCGGCTAAGACTAGCGGATCCTACGAGCAGTACTTC
NA | TRBD1 | TRBJ2-5 | TRBV3-1/TRBV3-2 | CASTQTGEETQYF | TGTGCCAGCACCCAGACAGGGGAAGAGACCCAGTACTTC
NA | NA | TRBJ2-7 | TRBV5-4 | CAYRDEGTTISYEQYF | TGTGCCTACAGGGACGAGGGGACAACCATCTCCTACGAGCAGTACTTC
NA | NA | TRBJ1-2 | TRBV4-1 | CASSHPDSLGYGYTF | TGCGCCAGCAGCCATCCGGACTCCCTTGGTTATGGCTACACCTTC
NA | NA | TRBJ1-5 | TRBV5-5 | CASSRAGDQPQHF | TGTGCCAGCAGCCGGGCGGGGGATCAGCCCCAGCATTTT
NA | NA | TRBJ2-7 | TRBV10-3 | CAISQYGTGSSYEQYF | TGTGCCATCAGTCAGTACGGGACTGGGAGCTCCTACGAGCAGTACTTC
NA | TRBD1 | TRBJ2-1 | TRBV15 | CATSILGDRGKNEQFF | TGTGCCACCAGCATATTGGGGGACAGGGGGAAGAATGAGCAGTTCTTC
NA | TRBD2 | TRBJ2-5 | TRBV7-2 | CASSLAQPGLAVETQYF | TGTGCCAGCAGCTTAGCGCAACCGGGACTAGCGGTGGAGACCCAGTACTTC
few | TRBD2 | TRBJ2-7 | TRBV2 | CASKRGIHEQYF | TGTGCCAGCAAGCGGGGGATCCACGAGCAGTACTTC
NA | TRBD2 | TRBJ2-7 | TRBV11-2 | CASSLALAVSYEQYF | TGTGCCAGCAGCTTAGCACTAGCGGTTTCCTACGAGCAGTACTTC
NA | TRBD1 | TRBJ1-2 | TRBV19 | CASSMDRGRGGYTF | TGTGCCAGTAGTATGGACAGGGGGCGAGGAGGCTACACCTTC
NA | NA | TRBJ1-5 | TRBV6-2/TRBV6-3 | CASSYLGLAVEPQHF | TGTGCCAGCAGTTACTTGGGGCTGGCAGTGGAGCCCCAGCATTTT
NA | TRBD1 | TRBJ1-1 | TRBV5-1 | CASSLQGAVDTEAFF | TGCGCCAGCAGCTTGCAGGGGGCGGTCGACACTGAAGCTTTCTTT
NA | NA | TRBJ1-1 | TRBV2 | CASSHREGNTEAFF | TGTGCCAGCAGTCACAGGGAAGGGAACACTGAAGCTTTCTTT
NA | NA | TRBJ2-5 | TRBV27 | CASSLLRGTQETQYF | TGTGCCAGCAGTCTCCTCAGGGGAACTCAAGAGACCCAGTACTTC
NA | NA | TRBJ1-5 | TRBV7-2 | CASSLSRGSNQPQHF | TGTGCCAGCAGCTTATCCAGGGGATCCAATCAGCCCCAGCATTTT
NA | TRBD2 | TRBJ2-2 | TRBV7-2 | CASSPRTSKSTGELFF | TGTGCCAGCAGCCCCCGGACTAGCAAGAGCACCGGGGAGCTGTTTTTT
once | TRBD2 | TRBJ2-1 | TRBV19 | CATRGGSGRPQFF | TGTGCCACCCGGGGGGGGAGCGGGAGGCCTCAGTTCTTC
NA | NA | TRBJ1-4 | TRBV12-3/TRBV12-4 | CASSRSGNEKLFF | TGTGCCAGCAGTCGGTCGGGGAATGAAAAACTGTTTTTT
NA | NA | TRBJ2-7 | TRBV6-2/TRBV6-3 | CASSSTPRGRQGESYEQYF | TGTGCCAGCAGCTCAACCCCGCGGGGACGACAGGGAGAATCCTACGAGCAGTACTTC
NA | NA | TRBJ1-1 | TRBV4-1 | CASSQEGNRDLNTEAFF | TGCGCCAGCAGCCAAGAGGGGAACAGGGACCTGAACACTGAAGCTTTCTTT
NA | TRBD2 | TRBJ2-7 | TRBV14 | CASSQGGRGEQYF | TGTGCCAGCAGCCAAGGCGGGAGGGGCGAGCAGTACTTC
NA | NA | TRBJ1-2 | TRBV13 | CASTTPSGYGYTF | TGTGCCAGCACCACTCCATCGGGCTATGGCTACACCTTC